Below are 4 T cell receptor beta chains sequenced from a single sample in a study of technical replicates of blood from several donors. Generated by immunoSEQ multiplex PCR, the TCRdb table keeps only in-frame clones and is missing some. Here the sample spans more than 70,000 clones, 92% being singletons. The sample was T cells isolated from PBMCs. Source of these receptors: a human donor in good health.

The chain joins TRBV2 to TRBJ2-2, with D tentatively TRBD2 (6 bases). CDR1 is SNHLY and CDR2 is FYNNEI in the germline V gene. CDR3 length: 15 residues. Deletions cut 0 bases from V and 4 bases from J, with 9 bases between. The CDR3 nucleotides read TGTGCCAGCAGTGAAGCCGGGGGTGGCACCGGGGAGCTGTTTTTT. It yields the protein CASSEAGGGTGELFF.

Only one count was recorded for this clone. The J gene is TRBJ2-1, the V gene TRBV5-1; 10 bases are shared with TRBD2. V dropped 7 bases and J dropped 3; count of bases not matched to a gene: 10. The length of the CDR3 is 16 residues. Germline-derived CDR1 and CDR2 are SGHRS and YFSETQ. The CDR3 reads CASCPELAGYYNEQFF. As DNA, the CDR3 is TGCGCCAGCTGCCCCGAACTAGCGGGATACTACAATGAGCAGTTCTTC.

The rearrangement joins TRBV7-9 to TRBJ2-1; perhaps TRBD2 as D (5 bases). The CDR3 runs 18 residues. From germline, CDR1 is SEHNR and CDR2 FQNEAQ (reference sequence). The V gene lost 2 bases and the J gene lost 0 bases, with 17 bases spanning the gap. The chain's CDR3 is CASSLKAEWWGSYNEQFF. The CDR3 DNA follows: TGTGCCAGCAGCTTAAAAGCGGAGTGGTGGGGCTCCTACAATGAGCAGTTCTTC.

This chain uses TRBV30 with TRBJ1-1, with D perhaps matching TRBD1 (6 bases). Trimming took 3 bases from V and 4 from J, leaving 12 bases between them. The CDR3 sequence is 13 residues long. Germline V gene data show CDR1 as GTSNPN and CDR2 as SVGIG (reference sequence). CDR3: CAWRGHPSTEAFF. The CDR3 nucleotides are TGTGCCTGGAGGGGACACCCGAGCACTGAAGCTTTCTTT.